These 14 T cell receptor beta chains were sequenced from one sample in a study of response to subunit inactivated influenza vaccine (dated by TCRdb to the late 2010s). Library preparation employed RT-PCR. The sequencing machine was an Illumina HiSeq 2500. TCRdb ran its own pipeline on the public reads, namely fastp trimming at Q25 and MiXCR clone calling, and kept in-frame beta chains. Rows merge per CDR3 protein into single entries with the most common DNA and genes. Within this sample are hundreds of thousands of distinct CDR3 sequences, with about 14% of them counted one time only. Less than 7% of the sample lies in the top ten. Specimen: PBMCs from blood, collected 14 days before vaccination. Receptors were obtained from a man aged 50 or older who received an inactivated influenza vaccine. Donor details come from another sample of the same person, matched by shared clones.

The table lists this clonotype with many counts. V and J are TRBV27 and TRBJ2-1; a weak D match, TRBD2 (6 bases). Trimming pared 5 bases from V and 2 bases from J, leaving 13 bases between. The germline V gene has CDR1 MNHEY and CDR2 SMNVEV (reference sequence). The CDR3 sequence is 15 residues long. The CDR3 loop is CASSTGLATYNEQFF. The CDR3, as DNA: TGTGCCAGCAGTACGGGACTGGCCACCTACAATGAGCAGTTCTTC.

At least ten counts were recorded for this clonotype. V gene TRBV5-5 combines with J gene TRBJ2-7; D not certain. Germline CDR1 SGHKS, CDR2 YYEKEE (reference sequence). The CDR3 totals 13 residues. Deletions cut 2 bases from V and 3 bases from J, with 9 bases between. This CDR3 is CASSFAEIYEQYF. CDR3 nucleotide sequence: TGTGCCAGCAGCTTCGCAGAAATCTACGAGCAGTACTTC.

As to this clonotype: This likely comes from a read error, as the CDR3 has no conserved phenylalanine or tryptophan at its end. The chain recombines TRBV4-1 with TRBJ2-7; the match to TRBD1 covers 7 bases. Germline V gene data show CDR1 as MGHRA and CDR2 as YSYEKL. The CDR3 loop spans 15 amino acids. V trimming: 1 base; J trimming: 1 base; junction bases outside the gene matches: 4. CDR3 sequence (DNA): TGCGCCAGCAGCCAAGGACGGGACAGATCCTACGAGCAGTACCTC. Translating it yields CASSQGRDRSYEQYL.

The chain has TRBV13 and TRBJ2-7, with D unresolved. This CDR3 is built from 13 residues. From germline, CDR1 is PRHDT and CDR2 FYEKMQ (reference sequence). V lost 2 bases to trimming and J lost 3 bases, with 8 bases between them. The CDR3, as DNA: TGTGCCAGCAGCTTACAGGTCCACTACGAGCAGTACTTC. Protein product: CASSLQVHYEQYF.

V is TRBV27 and J is TRBJ2-5; 8 positions agree with TRBD1. Germline V CDR1 and CDR2: MNHEY, SMNVEV (reference sequence). With V trimmed by 5 bases and J by 5 bases, 10 bases remained unmatched. The CDR3 extends over 15 amino acids. This CDR3 reads CASSTRTGSAETQYF. DNA of the CDR3: TGTGCCAGCAGTACCCGGACAGGGAGCGCGGAGACCCAGTACTTC.

The chain uses TRBV12-3 or TRBV12-4 and TRBJ2-7, with a tentative D call TRBD1 (6 bases). V lost 6 bases, J lost 3 bases, and 12 bases lay in between. This CDR3 spans 13 amino acids. This CDR3 reads CASSWTVYYEQYF. In nucleotides, the CDR3 is TGTGCCAGCAGCTGGACAGTCTACTACGAGCAGTACTTC.

There are a few counts of this clonotype. V gene TRBV28 combines with J gene TRBJ2-1; 7 nucleotides line up with TRBD2. The CDR3 extends over 20 amino acids. Germline CDR1 MDHEN, CDR2 SYDVKM. J lost 0 bases, V lost 3 bases, and 17 bases had no gene match. The CDR3 here is CASSFEFGLVGGGSYNEQFF. CDR3 DNA: TGTGCCAGCAGTTTCGAGTTTGGACTAGTGGGGGGGGGCTCCTACAATGAGCAGTTCTTC.

CDR3 amino acids: CASSSGSYTF. The CDR3 DNA is TGTGCCAGCAGTTCCGGGAGCTACACCTTC. The chain is built from TRBV25-1 and TRBJ1-2; no definite D call. CDR1 is MGHDK, CDR2 SYGVNS, per germline. The CDR3 has 10 amino acids. Trimming stripped 5 bases from V and 9 bases from J, with 7 bases between.

The sample holds a few counts of this clonotype. The chain couples TRBV20-1 to TRBJ2-3; D possibly corresponds to TRBD1 (6 bases). The CDR3 sequence is 16 residues long. Deletions cut 0 bases from V and 2 bases from J, with 15 bases between. From germline, CDR1 is DFQATT and CDR2 SNEGSKA (reference sequence). CDR3 residues: CSARDPRTAPTDTQYF. Here the CDR3 DNA reads TGCAGTGCTAGAGATCCTCGGACAGCACCCACAGATACGCAGTATTTT.

This clonotype is a singleton in its sample. The gene calls are TRBV4-1 and TRBJ1-5; D is possibly TRBD1 (6 bases). CDR3 length: 16 residues. Germline-derived CDR1 and CDR2 are MGHRA and YSYEKL. Trimming left V 1 base short and J 2 bases short, with 12 bases between. For the CDR3, the DNA is TGCGCCAGCAGCCAAGGGACAGTTATTGGCAATCAGCCCCAGCATTTT. Amino acids: CASSQGTVIGNQPQHF.

V is TRBV7-2 and J is TRBJ2-1; D may be TRBD2 (7 bases). Germline CDR1 is SGHTA and CDR2 is FQGNSA. The CDR3 length is 16 residues. V was pared by 1 base and J by 9 bases, with 19 bases between. The DNA for the CDR3 is TGTGCCAGCAGCTTAGGCTTTGCGGGGGCATGGGGTGAGCAGTTCTTC. Protein sequence: CASSLGFAGAWGEQFF.

This clonotype was counted only a few times. This chain links TRBV15 with TRBJ2-7; no clear D gene. Germline V gene sequence: CDR1 LNHNV, CDR2 YYDKDF (reference sequence). V lost 4 bases to trimming and J lost 0 bases, with 7 bases between them. The CDR3 has 13 amino acids. As DNA, the CDR3 is TGTGCCACCAGCACTGGACCCTCCTACGAGCAGTACTTC. Translating gives CATSTGPSYEQYF.

This clonotype was picked up a small number of times. The V and J genes are TRBV5-1 and TRBJ2-2; D is perhaps TRBD2 (5 bases). V was pared by 7 bases and J by 0 bases, with 16 bases between. CDR1 is SGHRS, CDR2 YFSETQ, per germline. The CDR3 sequence is 16 residues long. The CDR3 loop reads CASPKTEGPNTGELFF. CDR3 nucleotides: TGCGCCAGCCCCAAAACCGAGGGCCCGAACACCGGGGAGCTGTTTTTT.

In this sample, this clonotype turned up a few times. V and J are TRBV18 and TRBJ2-7, with 8 bases that match TRBD1. J lost 7 bases, V lost 0 bases, and 8 bases had no gene match. This CDR3 comprises 15 residues. CDR1 and CDR2 from the germline V gene are KGHSH and LQKENI. CDR3 nucleotide sequence: TGTGCCAGCTCACCACCGGGCCAGGGGGCTGGTGAGCAGTACTTC. It encodes CASSPPGQGAGEQYF.